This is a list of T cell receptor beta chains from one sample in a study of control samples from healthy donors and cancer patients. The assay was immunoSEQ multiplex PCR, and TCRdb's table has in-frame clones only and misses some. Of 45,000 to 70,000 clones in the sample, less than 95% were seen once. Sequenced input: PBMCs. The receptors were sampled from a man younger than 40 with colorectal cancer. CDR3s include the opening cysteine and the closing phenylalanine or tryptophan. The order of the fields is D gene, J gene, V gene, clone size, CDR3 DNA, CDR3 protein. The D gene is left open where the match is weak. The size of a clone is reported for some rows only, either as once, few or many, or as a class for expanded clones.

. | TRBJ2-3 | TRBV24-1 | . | TGTGCCACCAGTGACCCGGACAGTTTGCCGGATACGCAGTATTTT | CATSDPDSLPDTQYF
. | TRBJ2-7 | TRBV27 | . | TGTGCCAGCAGTGCCTATACGGGCTACGAGCAGTACTTC | CASSAYTGYEQYF
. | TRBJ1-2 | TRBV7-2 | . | TGTGCCAGCAGCTTTGGGGGGAACTATGGCTACACCTTC | CASSFGGNYGYTF
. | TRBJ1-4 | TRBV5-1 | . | TGCGCCAGCAGCTTAAATGGGCAGGTCGGGGATGAAAAACTGTTTTTT | CASSLNGQVGDEKLFF
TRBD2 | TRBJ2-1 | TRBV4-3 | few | TGCGCCAGCAGCCAAGGGACTAGCGGGGACTACAATGAGCAGTTCTTC | CASSQGTSGDYNEQFF
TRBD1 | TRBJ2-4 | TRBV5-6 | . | TGTGCCAGCAGCTTGGCACTGACAGGGGGTAATGCCAAAAACATTCAGTACTTC | CASSLALTGGNAKNIQYF
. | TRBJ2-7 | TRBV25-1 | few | TGTGCCAGCAGTGGATTCGGACAGTCCTACGAGCAGTACTTC | CASSGFGQSYEQYF
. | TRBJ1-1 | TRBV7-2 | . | TGTGCCAGCAGCTTACACCGGACGGTTGCGGAAGCTTTCTTT | CASSLHRTVAEAFF
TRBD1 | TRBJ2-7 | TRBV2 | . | TGTGCCAGCAGTTGGACAGGGGGCTCAACCTACGAGCAGTACTTC | CASSWTGGSTYEQYF
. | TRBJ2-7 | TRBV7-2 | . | TGTGCCAGCAGCTTAATCGGGACGGAAACCTACGAGCAGTACTTC | CASSLIGTETYEQYF
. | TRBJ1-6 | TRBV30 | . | TGTGCCTGGAGTGTAACACAGGGTAATTCACCCCTCCACTTT | CAWSVTQGNSPLHF
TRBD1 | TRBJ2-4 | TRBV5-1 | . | TGCGCCAGCAGTTGGCGGCCACCCACACAGGGGGCTAGTGAGTCCAAAAACATTCAGTACTTC | CASSWRPPTQGASESKNIQYF
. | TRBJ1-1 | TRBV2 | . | TGTGCCAGCAGTGTTGCACCCCTGTCGAACACTGAAGCTTTCTTT | CASSVAPLSNTEAFF
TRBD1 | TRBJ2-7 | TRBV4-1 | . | TGCGCCAGCAGCCACTCCCCGACAGGGGGAAAATACGAGCAGTACTTC | CASSHSPTGGKYEQYF
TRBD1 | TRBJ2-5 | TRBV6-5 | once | TGTGCCAGCAGTTACCTCGGACAGGGGGTGGGTGACCAGTACTTC | CASSYLGQGVGDQYF
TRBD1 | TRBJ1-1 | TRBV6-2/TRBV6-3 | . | TGTGCCAGCAGTTACGGGACAGGGATAACTGAAGCTTTCTTT | CASSYGTGITEAFF
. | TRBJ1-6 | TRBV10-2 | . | TGCGCCAGCAGTGACGCAGGGTATAATTCACCCCTCCACTTT | CASSDAGYNSPLHF
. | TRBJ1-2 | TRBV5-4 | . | TGTGCCAGCAGCTTGTGGGGGCCCTATGGCTACACCTTC | CASSLWGPYGYTF
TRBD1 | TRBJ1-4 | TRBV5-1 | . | TGCGCCAGCGGGGATGGGACAGGGGGAGAAAAACTGTTTTTT | CASGDGTGGEKLFF
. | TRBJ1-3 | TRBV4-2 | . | TGTGCCAGCAGCTTTCCGGCTGGGGTCGGCTCTGGAAACACCATATATTTT | CASSFPAGVGSGNTIYF
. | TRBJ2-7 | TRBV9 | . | TGTGCCAGCAGCTACCGGGACTCGTCAGCCTACGAGCAGTACTTC | CASSYRDSSAYEQYF
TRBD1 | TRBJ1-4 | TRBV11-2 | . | TGTGCCAGCAGCTCTCAGGGACAGGCAAATGAAAAACTGTTTTTT | CASSSQGQANEKLFF
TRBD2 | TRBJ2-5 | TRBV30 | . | TGTGCCTGGAGTGTACACGCTAGCGGGGTAAACTTC | CAWSVHASGVNF
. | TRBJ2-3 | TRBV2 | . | TGTGCCAGCAGGGGGAAGCTAAGCACAGATACGCAGTATTTT | CASRGKLSTDTQYF
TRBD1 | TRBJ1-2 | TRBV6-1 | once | TGTGCCAGCAGTGCGAGGACAGGGGAGGGAAACTATGGCTACACCTTC | CASSARTGEGNYGYTF
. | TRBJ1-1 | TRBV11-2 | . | TGTGCCAGCAGCCCCGGGACGAACACTGAAGCTTTCTTT | CASSPGTNTEAFF
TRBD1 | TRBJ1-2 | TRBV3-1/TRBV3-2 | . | TGTGCCAGCAGCCCCGGACAGGGGGATCACTATGGCTACACCTTC | CASSPGQGDHYGYTF
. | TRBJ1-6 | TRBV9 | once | TGTGCCAGCAGCGCCTTCGGACAGAATTATAATTCACCCCTCCACTTT | CASSAFGQNYNSPLHF
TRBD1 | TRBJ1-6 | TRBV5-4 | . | TGTGCCAGCAGCCGGACAGGGGACAATTCACCCCTCCACTTT | CASSRTGDNSPLHF
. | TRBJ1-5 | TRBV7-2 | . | TGTGCCAGCAGCTTAGTGGGACACGACAATCAGCCCCAGCATTTT | CASSLVGHDNQPQHF
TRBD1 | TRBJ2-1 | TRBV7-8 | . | TGTGCCAGCAGCGCTATAGGGGGCGCCTACAATGAGCAGTTCTTC | CASSAIGGAYNEQFF
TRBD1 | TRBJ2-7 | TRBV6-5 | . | TGTGCCAGCTCTCGGGACAGGGTCATCTACGAGCAGTACTTC | CASSRDRVIYEQYF
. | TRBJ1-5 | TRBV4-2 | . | TGTGCCAGCAGCCAAGAGGACTATAGCAATCAGCCCCAGCATTTT | CASSQEDYSNQPQHF
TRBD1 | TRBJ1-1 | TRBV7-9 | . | TGTGCCAGCAGCTCTCAGGGGGGGACCACTGAAGCTTTCTTT | CASSSQGGTTEAFF
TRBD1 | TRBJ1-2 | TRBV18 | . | TGTGCCAGCTCACCACCCCAGGGGGCGAAAGGCTACACCTTC | CASSPPQGAKGYTF
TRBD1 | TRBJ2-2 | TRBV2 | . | TGTGCCACCTTCTTTGACAGGGACGGCGGGGAGCTGTTTTTT | CATFFDRDGGELFF
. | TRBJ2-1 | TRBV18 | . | TGTGCCAGCTCCTCCATGGGGAATGAGCAGTTCTTC | CASSSMGNEQFF
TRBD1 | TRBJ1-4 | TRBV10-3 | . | TGTGCCATCAGCTTGACAGGGTGGGAGAAACTGTTTTTT | CAISLTGWEKLFF
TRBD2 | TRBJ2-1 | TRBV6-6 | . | TGTGCCAGCAGTCGACTAGCGGGGGGGCCGTGGGTGAACAATGAGCAGTTCTTC | CASSRLAGGPWVNNEQFF
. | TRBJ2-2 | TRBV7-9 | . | TGTGCCAGCAGCCCAAAAGGGGGAGACTTAAACACCGGGGAGCTGTTTTTT | CASSPKGGDLNTGELFF